By sample share, the clone carrying this T cell receptor (beta chain) is medium-sized. Time point of the sample: blood at routine non-recurrence follow-up after resection. The data stem from a study of spatial heterogeneity in lung cancer. The wider study: Those follow-up PBMC samples that were available underwent sequencing, at a median interval of about two years following resection. On average, each unique TCR and UMI combination appeared more than ten times in raw reads.

TCRdb re-called the 5' RACE reads with MiXCR, one entry per CDR3 protein. The sample has roughly 15,000 distinct CDR3 sequences; 19% are singletons. Germline-derived CDR1 and CDR2 are SNHLY and FYNNEI. V shed 2 bases, J shed 4 bases, and the junction held 7 bases outside the gene matches. The CDR3 has 15 residues. The chain links TRBV2 to TRBJ1-2, with TRBD1 identical over 7 bases. The source of this sequence is a male donor with early-stage non-small cell lung cancer. Sequencing was performed on PBMCs, taken at follow-up. The CDR3 region is CASSEIRQGSYGYTF. CDR3 sequence (DNA): TGTGCCAGCAGTGAAATCCGACAGGGCAGCTATGGCTACACCTTC.